Listed below are T cell receptor beta chains from one sample, sequenced in a study of PD-1 blockade in mismatch repair-deficient tumors. Profiling relied on immunoSEQ multiplex PCR, and the TCRdb table lists in-frame clones only, not all of them. The sample yields about 40,000 clones, roughly 84% seen once. This specimen consisted of peripheral blood, obtained 76 weeks after starting pembrolizumab. These TCRs come from an adult with mismatch repair-deficient cancer. Both conserved end residues are trimmed from each CDR3. The order of the fields is J gene, V gene, CDR3 protein.

J: TRBJ2-1; V: TRBV5-5; CDR3: ASSGGTSSYNEQF
J: TRBJ2-1; V: TRBV19; CDR3: ASSIGARSYNEQF
J: TRBJ2-1; V: TRBV19; CDR3: ASIPHTGTSGNEQF
J: TRBJ2-4; V: TRBV6-6; CDR3: ASGITGSPAKNIQY
J: TRBJ1-5; V: TRBV9; CDR3: ASSTTGDQPQH
J: TRBJ2-5; V: TRBV23-1; CDR3: ASSQRGEETQY
J: TRBJ2-5; V: TRBV11-3; CDR3: ASSSSGRAETQY
J: TRBJ2-5; V: TRBV9; CDR3: ASSVAGTGFRETQY
J: TRBJ1-2; V: TRBV29-1; CDR3: SVLTPGQGVT
J: TRBJ1-1; V: TRBV19; CDR3: ASSIGQARMNTEAF
J: TRBJ2-2; V: TRBV6-1; CDR3: ASSKGGRGELF
J: TRBJ1-1; V: TRBV5-1; CDR3: ASSSGLHGMTNTEAF
J: TRBJ2-7; V: TRBV6-5; CDR3: ASSYSGTASYEQY
J: TRBJ1-2; V: TRBV6-5; CDR3: ASSPQGSSGYT
J: TRBJ2-5; V: TRBV7-9; CDR3: ASSAGREQETQY
J: TRBJ1-2; V: TRBV29-1; CDR3: SVEEGGFRGYT
J: TRBJ1-1; V: TRBV6-1; CDR3: ASSARGSTEAF
J: TRBJ1-2; V: TRBV30; CDR3: AWGGAGSGYT
J: TRBJ2-1; V: TRBV6-6; CDR3: ASSSTPSGTYNEQF
J: TRBJ2-1; V: TRBV2; CDR3: ASSDGTGAYNEQF
J: TRBJ1-5; V: TRBV6-1; CDR3: ASKNSGVPWPQH
J: TRBJ2-7; V: TRBV7-8; CDR3: ASSLEGLATYEQY
J: TRBJ2-5; V: TRBV5-4; CDR3: ASSWRAGIQETQY
J: TRBJ2-7; V: TRBV25-1; CDR3: ASSERLAGVGEQY
J: TRBJ2-7; V: TRBV4-3; CDR3: ASSQWTGDEQY
J: TRBJ2-5; V: TRBV11-3; CDR3: ASSSASTLPGY
J: TRBJ2-1; V: TRBV6-4; CDR3: ASSDSEGNEQF
J: TRBJ1-1; V: TRBV18; CDR3: ASSPPSLMNTEAF
J: TRBJ2-1; V: TRBV4-2; CDR3: ASSQEGLAGTTYNEQF
J: TRBJ2-7; V: TRBV5-5; CDR3: ASMQAGALDEQY
J: TRBJ1-5; V: TRBV19; CDR3: ASSIGAGWNQPQH
J: TRBJ2-1; V: TRBV11-1; CDR3: ASSFRAGLDEQF
J: TRBJ1-3; V: TRBV9; CDR3: ASSRAGNTIY
J: TRBJ2-3; V: TRBV6-1; CDR3: ASSAKSGGRDTQY
J: TRBJ1-5; V: TRBV19; CDR3: ASGDRANNQPQH
J: TRBJ2-1; V: TRBV7-3; CDR3: ASSLVATVGSRVVREQF
J: TRBJ1-5; V: TRBV7-8; CDR3: ASSLVSDKQPQH
J: TRBJ2-7; V: TRBV7-9; CDR3: ASSLVHLSYEQY
J: TRBJ2-7; V: TRBV7-3; CDR3: ASSLMGGGTYEQY